One and the same sample provided the 20 T cell receptor beta chains below, sequenced in a study of blood T cell repertoires in COVID-19. Sequencing used immunoSEQ multiplex PCR; TCRdb keeps in-frame clones, though not all of them. This table has 65,000 to 95,000 clones, around 82% appearing once. Specimen: peripheral blood. These receptors all come from a man aged 60 to 69 with COVID-19, enrolled during active disease.

Details on this clone: This CDR3 is also generated by other DNA sequences in the sample. V usage is TRBV7-2 and J usage is TRBJ1-1; D call uncertain. The CDR3 consists of 13 residues. Looked up from germline, CDR1 is SGHTA and CDR2 is FQGNSA. V was cut by 2 bases and J by 1 base, with 5 bases left in between. This CDR3 reads CASSLSGNTEAFF. Written as DNA, the CDR3 is TGTGCCAGCAGCTTAAGCGGGAACACTGAAGCTTTCTTT. Based on the CDR3 plus reference TRBV7-2 and TRBJ1-1, the full variable domain is GAGVSQSPSNKVTEKGKDVELRCDPISGHTALYWYRQSLGQGLEFLIYFQGNSAPDKSGLPSDRFSAERTGGSVSTLTIQRTQQEDSAVYLCASSLSGNTEAFFGQGTRLTVV.

The chain uses TRBV7-3 and TRBJ2-4, with 7 nucleotides matching TRBD2. CDR1 and CDR2 (germline): SGHTA, FQGTGA. This CDR3 comprises 16 residues. Germline trimming cut 0 bases from V and 0 bases from J; bases unmatched to any gene: 2. The CDR3 sequence is CASSLTLAVAKNIQYF. CDR3 in DNA: TGTGCCAGCAGCTTAACCCTAGCGGTAGCCAAAAACATTCAGTACTTC.

The V call is TRBV7-3, the J call TRBJ2-2; 8 bases line up with TRBD2. Trimming removed 4 bases from V and 4 bases from J; junction bases left unmatched: 2. Germline CDR1 SGHTA, CDR2 FQGTGA. The CDR3 loop spans 14 amino acids. The CDR3 here is CASSSGTSTGELFF. Here the CDR3 DNA reads TGTGCCAGCAGCTCCGGGACTAGCACCGGGGAGCTGTTTTTT.

This chain links TRBV5-1 with TRBJ2-2; the match to TRBD2 covers 10 bases. J lost 3 bases, V lost 0 bases, and 11 bases had no gene match. The CDR3 is 19 residues long. Germline assignment: CDR1 SGHRS and CDR2 YFSETQ. Here the CDR3 reads CASSLAPLAGGVDTGELFF. CDR3 in DNA: TGCGCCAGCAGCTTGGCCCCTTTAGCGGGGGGAGTGGACACCGGGGAGCTGTTTTTT.

This clone turned up a few times. The chain links TRBV18 to TRBJ1-5, with 7 bases aligning to TRBD1. This CDR3 is built from 15 residues. V shed 3 bases and J 4 bases; nucleotides not matched to a gene: 6. Per the germline V gene, CDR1 is KGHSH and CDR2 is LQKENI. CDR3 residues: CASSPEGQTNQPQHF. The CDR3 region has the DNA TGTGCCAGCTCACCTGAGGGACAGACTAATCAGCCCCAGCATTTT.

In its sample, this clone was seen a few times. The chain links TRBV6-6 to TRBJ2-7; TRBD2 aligns across 7 bases. V shed 5 bases and J 1 base; nucleotides not matched to a gene: 5. This CDR3 comprises 14 residues. The V gene's germline CDR1 is MNHNY and CDR2 SVGAGI (reference sequence). The CDR3 DNA is TGTGCCAGCAGTGCCGGGACTAATTCCTACGAGCAGTACTTC. It is translated as CASSAGTNSYEQYF.

V is TRBV4-1 and J is TRBJ2-3, with a weak D call TRBD1 (6 bases). V lost 0 bases to trimming and J lost 2 bases, with 12 bases between them. The CDR3 covers 16 residues. CDR1 and CDR2 (germline): MGHRA, YSYEKL. The CDR3 region has the DNA TGCGCCAGCAGCCAAGATCCCCACAGGGACACAGATACGCAGTATTTT. Protein product: CASSQDPHRDTDTQYF.

V gene TRBV11-2 combines with J gene TRBJ2-2; 9 bases align to TRBD2. V dropped 6 bases and J dropped 7; count of bases not matched to a gene: 6. CDR3 size: 14 residues. From germline, CDR1 is SGHAT and CDR2 FQNNGV. DNA for the CDR3: TGTGCCAGCAGTTCTAGCGGGAAGGGCGGGGAGCTGTTTTTT. Translating it yields CASSSSGKGGELFF.

J is TRBJ2-7 and V is TRBV4-3, with TRBD2 identical over 9 bases. Losses at the gene ends were 0 bases for V and 3 bases for J; bases not matched to a gene: 12. Germline CDR1 and CDR2: LGHNA and YSLEER. This CDR3 spans 18 amino acids. Here the CDR3 reads CASSQDGSGSGGLYEQYF. In DNA, the CDR3 is TGCGCCAGCAGCCAAGATGGAAGCGGCAGCGGGGGGCTCTACGAGCAGTACTTC.

This clone was observed once. The genes are TRBV5-4 and TRBJ2-1, with 8 bases aligning to TRBD2. The germline V gene encodes CDR1 SGHNT and CDR2 YYREEE (reference sequence). J gave up 5 bases and V 4 bases, and 20 bases lay outside the gene matches. The CDR3 length is 19 residues. This CDR3 is CASSPRTGRGLGIHNEQFF. In DNA, the CDR3 is TGTGCCAGCAGCCCACGGACGGGCCGGGGACTAGGAATCCACAATGAGCAGTTCTTC.

The J gene is TRBJ2-4, the V gene TRBV7-2; 7 bases agree with TRBD2. Unmatched junction bases numbered 3, after V lost 1 base and J lost 6 bases. Germline V lookup: CDR1 SGHTA, CDR2 FQGNSA. This CDR3 region has 14 residues. The CDR3 region has the DNA TGTGCCAGCAGCTTAGAAGAGCGGGGAAACATTCAGTACTTC. It codes for CASSLEERGNIQYF. The whole variable domain, filled in from reference TRBV7-2 and TRBJ2-4, reads GAGVSQSPSNKVTEKGKDVELRCDPISGHTALYWYRQSLGQGLEFLIYFQGNSAPDKSGLPSDRFSAERTGGSVSTLTIQRTQQEDSAVYLCASSLEERGNIQYFGAGTRLSVL.

V gene TRBV29-1 combines with J gene TRBJ1-2, with TRBD1 matching over 7 bases. This CDR3 has 12 amino acids. V lost 5 bases to trimming and J lost 3 bases; unmatched junction nucleotides: 3. In germline, CDR1 is SQVTM, CDR2 ANQGSEA. This chain's CDR3 is CSVLTGDYGYTF. CDR3 bases: TGCAGCGTTCTTACAGGGGACTATGGCTACACCTTC.

V and J are TRBV5-1 and TRBJ2-3, with 10 nucleotides matching TRBD2. V was clipped by 3 bases and J by 4 bases; unmatched bases: 11. This CDR3 is 17 amino acids long. Germline lookup yields CDR1 SGHRS and CDR2 YFSETQ. Here the CDR3 DNA reads TGCGCCAGCAGCTCCTCTAGCGGGGGTAGCAGGGCAGATACGCAGTATTTT. It encodes CASSSSSGGSRADTQYF.

The chain links TRBV6-5 to TRBJ2-7, with D maybe TRBD1 (5 bases). Per germline, CDR1 MNHEY and CDR2 SVGAGI. Trimming left V 4 bases short and J 4 bases short, with 17 bases between. The CDR3 loop spans 15 amino acids. In DNA, the CDR3 is TGTGCCAGCAGTTCCCCAGGGAACCACCTTTACGAGCAGTACTTC. Amino acid sequence: CASSSPGNHLYEQYF.

CDR3 protein: CAWRQTRQGMNTEAFF. The CDR3 DNA follows: TGTGCCTGGAGGCAGACCCGACAGGGCATGAACACTGAAGCTTTCTTT. This sequence joins TRBV30 and TRBJ1-1; 7 bases fit TRBD1. CDR1 and CDR2 (germline): GTSNPN, SVGIG (reference sequence). The CDR3 totals 16 residues. J was trimmed by 0 bases and V by 3 bases; bases with no gene match: 10. The entire variable domain, with the rest obtained from reference TRBV30 and TRBJ1-1, is as follows: SQTIHQWPATLVQPVGSPLSLECTVEGTSNPNLYWYRQAAGRGLQLLFYSVGIGQISSEVPQNLSASRPQDRQFILSSKKLLLSDSGFYLCAWRQTRQGMNTEAFFGQGTRLTVV.

CDR3 in DNA: TGTGCCAGCAGCTTAGAGGTTCGGGATTATGGCTACACCTTC. Protein sequence: CASSLEVRDYGYTF. The genes are TRBV11-2 and TRBJ1-2; no definite D call. The CDR3 runs to 14 residues. Germline V lookup: CDR1 SGHAT, CDR2 FQNNGV. V dropped 0 bases and J dropped 5 bases, with 10 bases sitting between them.

In its sample, this clone was seen once. The chain uses TRBV5-1 and TRBJ2-3; 9 bases are a match to TRBD1. Looked up from germline, CDR1 is SGHRS and CDR2 is YFSETQ. V lost 0 bases to trimming and J lost 0 bases; unmatched junction nucleotides: 5. This CDR3 is built from 17 residues. CDR3 in DNA: TGCGCCAGCAGCTTGGGACAGGGGGGTGCTAGCACAGATACGCAGTATTTT. It yields the protein CASSLGQGGASTDTQYF.

The rearrangement uses TRBV7-6 and TRBJ2-2; D not resolved. The V end was cut by 1 base, the J end by 4 bases, with 10 bases between. CDR1 is SGHVS and CDR2 is FNYEAQ in the germline V gene. The CDR3 covers 15 residues. The chain's CDR3 is CASSLVAGSTGELFF. The CDR3 coding sequence is TGTGCCAGCAGCTTAGTAGCTGGCAGCACCGGGGAGCTGTTTTTT.

The rearrangement links TRBV2 to TRBJ2-3; 9 positions agree with TRBD2. Germline V gene data show CDR1 as SNHLY and CDR2 as FYNNEI. The length of the CDR3 is 17 residues. V shed 6 bases, J shed 10 bases, and the junction held 20 bases outside the gene matches. The CDR3 nucleotides are TGTGCCAGCAGAGCCCTCCCTAGCGGGGCCCTCACGTTACCGCAGTATTTT. Amino acids: CASRALPSGALTLPQYF. The entire variable domain, with the rest obtained from reference TRBV2 and TRBJ2-3, is as follows: EPEVTQTPSHQVTQMGQEVILRCVPISNHLYFYWYRQILGQKVEFLVSFYNNEISEKSEIFDDQFSVERPDGSNFTLKIRSTKLEDSAMYFCASRALPSGALTLPQYFGPGTRLTVL.

This clone was found once. The chain employs TRBV5-1 and TRBJ2-1, with D possibly matching TRBD2 (6 bases). CDR3 size: 12 residues. The germline CDR1 and CDR2 sequences are SGHRS and YFSETQ. Trimming cost V 7 bases and J 4 bases, with 9 bases left between them. CDR3 coding DNA: TGCGCCAGCGGCGGGAAATACAATGAGCAGTTCTTC. This sequence encodes CASGGKYNEQFF.